One sample yielded the 8 T cell receptor beta chains listed below, sequenced in a study of a mutant IDH1 vaccine in newly diagnosed glioma. What these receptors recognize is not known. Clones were read by immunoSEQ multiplex PCR, and TCRdb kept only the in-frame ones, dropping some. The sample includes about 62,000 clones, over 75% of them seen just once. Indicated time point: week 11, during vaccination. Vaccination used 300 ug of mutant IDH1 20-mer peptide per dose, with topical imiquimod. The starting material was PBMCs, obtained from a glioma patient whose treatment included an IDH1 peptide vaccine. Receptors originate from a man aged 40-49 years with glioma.

This chain connects TRBV11-2 to TRBJ2-7, with D perhaps TRBD2 (5 bases). Trimming took 5 bases from V and 6 from J, leaving 17 bases between them. CDR3 length: 14 amino acids. The germline gives CDR1 SGHAT, CDR2 FQNNGV. CDR3 sequence (DNA): TGTGCCAGCAGCCCACAAATGGGAGTGGGCGAGCAGTACTTC. Its protein product is CASSPQMGVGEQYF.

The chain combines TRBV6-1 with TRBJ1-2; weak D call: TRBD1 (6 bases). V was clipped by 3 bases and J by 4 bases, with 15 bases between them. This CDR3 is 15 amino acids long. CDR1 MNHNS and CDR2 SASEGT come from the germline V gene. The CDR3 coding sequence is TGTGCCAGCAGTGACCCGCGGGGACACCTCTATGGCTACACCTTC. Translation: CASSDPRGHLYGYTF.

In DNA form, the CDR3 reads TGTGCCAGCAGCGCCCTGAGTCGGGTGGCAGATACGCAGTATTTT. Its translation is CASSALSRVADTQYF. The rearrangement joins TRBV9 to TRBJ2-3; D gene unclear. Germline loops: CDR1 SGDLS, CDR2 YYNGEE. This CDR3 contains 15 residues. Trimming took off 3 bases at V and 4 bases at J, with 15 bases between the two ends. Filled out from reference TRBV9 and TRBJ2-3, the complete variable domain reads DSGVTQTPKHLITATGQRVTLRCSPRSGDLSVYWYQQSLDQGLQFLIQYYNGEERAKGNILERFSAQQFPDLHSELNLSSLELGDSALYFCASSALSRVADTQYFGPGTRLTVL.

This clone was picked up a small number of times. This chain links TRBV4-1 with TRBJ2-5, with D perhaps TRBD2 (6 bases). Germline V gene sequence: CDR1 MGHRA, CDR2 YSYEKL. Trimming took off 1 base at V and 3 bases at J, with 15 bases between the two ends. The CDR3 loop spans 16 amino acids. Here the CDR3 DNA reads TGCGCCAGCAGCCAAGGATACGCGGGGATAAAAGAGACCCAGTACTTC. Amino acid sequence: CASSQGYAGIKETQYF.

The gene calls are TRBV7-2 and TRBJ2-1, with 7 bases that match TRBD2. This CDR3 region has 17 residues. Germline V gene sequence: CDR1 SGHTA, CDR2 FQGNSA. The V and J ends lost 3 bases and 4 bases, in that order; junction bases with no gene match: 12. The CDR3 loop reads CASSLGGTGGAYNEQFF. The CDR3 region has the DNA TGTGCCAGCAGCTTGGGGGGGACGGGAGGAGCTTACAATGAGCAGTTCTTC.

Note on this clone: Other DNA sequences in the sample encode the same CDR3. The chain carries TRBV7-2 and TRBJ1-1; 10 bases match TRBD1. The CDR3 loop spans 14 amino acids. J lost 5 bases, V lost 1 base, and 1 base had no gene match. The germline V gene has CDR1 SGHTA and CDR2 FQGNSA. CDR3 DNA: TGTGCCAGCAGCTTAGAGGGACAGGGGACTGAAGCTTTCTTT. Translation gives CASSLEGQGTEAFF.

The rearrangement links TRBV7-6 to TRBJ2-3; 7 bases are a match to TRBD1. V was pared by 0 bases and J by 3 bases, with 6 bases of the junction left unmatched. From germline, CDR1 is SGHVS and CDR2 FNYEAQ. The CDR3 totals 16 residues. This CDR3 reads CASSLARGLGTDTQYF. The CDR3 region has the DNA TGTGCCAGCAGCTTAGCGAGGGGGCTCGGGACAGATACGCAGTATTTT.

V gene TRBV7-8 combines with J gene TRBJ2-5; TRBD2 agrees at 11 bases. The CDR3 length is 15 residues. V gave up 5 bases and J gave up 5 bases; unmatched junction bases: 7. The germline V gene has CDR1 SGHVS and CDR2 FQNEAQ. The DNA for the CDR3 is TGTGCCAGCAGCCCCCGTTTAGCGGGGGGGGAGACCCAGTACTTC. As protein: CASSPRLAGGETQYF.